The 29 T cell receptor beta chains below were found in one sample sequenced in a study of neurological immune-mediated disorders. Described time point: longitudinal time-point 3. One entry per CDR3 protein results from TCRdb running MiXCR on the 5' RACE reads. There are 45,000 to 60,000 distinct CDR3 sequences in the sample; roughly 12% occur only once, and 7% to 10% lies in the top ten. The material sequenced was PBMCs. These receptors were obtained from a male donor with HTLV-1-associated myelopathy (HAM/TSP).

This clonotype was counted ten times or more. The chain carries TRBV20-1 and TRBJ2-7; 15 bases match TRBD2. V was clipped by 1 base and J by 7 bases; unmatched bases: 5. The germline V gene encodes CDR1 DFQATT and CDR2 SNEGSKA (reference sequence). The CDR3 runs to 15 residues. The CDR3 nucleotides read TGCAGTGCTAGAGGGACTAGCGGGGGGGATCGGGAGCAGTACTTC. It codes for CSARGTSGGDREQYF.

This clonotype occurred many times. V and J are TRBV4-3 and TRBJ2-7, with D uncertain. CDR1 LGHNA and CDR2 YSLEER come from the germline V gene. V was cut by 1 base and J by 4 bases, with 17 bases left in between. The length of the CDR3 is 16 residues. In DNA form, the CDR3 reads TGCGCCAGCAGCCAAGGGGTCCGTTCCTCCGGGTACGAGCAGTACTTC. It encodes CASSQGVRSSGYEQYF.

This clonotype was counted many times. The chain links TRBV9 to TRBJ2-7, with 8 bases aligning to TRBD2. Germline values: CDR1 SGDLS, CDR2 YYNGEE. This CDR3 is built from 18 residues. V shed 0 bases and J 5 bases; nucleotides not matched to a gene: 16. The CDR3 reads CASSVGRTSGAGRDEQYF. The CDR3, as DNA: TGTGCCAGCAGCGTAGGTCGAACTAGCGGTGCAGGGAGGGACGAGCAGTACTTC.

This clonotype occurred many times. The chain carries TRBV20-1 and TRBJ1-5, with D possibly being TRBD1 (5 bases). Trimming stripped 6 bases from V and 3 bases from J, with 18 bases between. CDR1 is DFQATT and CDR2 is SNEGSKA in the germline V gene (reference sequence). This CDR3 has 15 amino acids. The CDR3 region is CSAPLGQGINQPQHF. The DNA of the CDR3 is TGCAGTGCCCCATTGGGGCAGGGCATCAATCAGCCCCAGCATTTT.

This clonotype showed up many times. The V call is TRBV20-1, the J call TRBJ2-5, with a possible D match to TRBD2 (5 bases). Trimming left V 3 bases short and J 4 bases short, with 15 bases between. The CDR3 is made up of 14 amino acids. Germline V gene lookup returns CDR1 DFQATT and CDR2 SNEGSKA (reference sequence). CDR3 sequence reads: CSARREPTSETQYF. The CDR3 nucleotides read TGCAGTGCTAGGAGGGAGCCTACGTCAGAGACCCAGTACTTC.

The table lists this clonotype with many counts. The junction does not match germline at one end; this may be a read error. V and J are TRBV7-7 and TRBJ2-5, with a weak D call TRBD1 (5 bases). The CDR3 sequence is 14 residues long. The germline CDR1 and CDR2 sequences are SSHAT and FNYEAQ (reference sequence). The CDR3 sequence is CASSPQGTPGTQYF. The CDR3 DNA sequence: TGTGCTAGCAGCCCTCAGGGTACCCCAGGGACCCAGTACTTC.

As regards this clonotype: The junction departs from germline at one end; a sequencing error may be responsible. This chain links TRBV5-1 with TRBJ1-5; D is unclear. CDR3 size: 13 residues. The germline CDR1 and CDR2 sequences are SGHRS and YFSETQ. The CDR3 reads CASSLDGNQHQHF. CDR3 sequence (DNA): TGCGCCAGCAGCTTGGACGGAAATCAGCACCAGCATTTT.

Ten or more counts support this clonotype. The rearrangement joins TRBV28 to TRBJ2-7, with 7 nucleotides matching TRBD1. This CDR3 spans 14 amino acids. Germline V CDR1 and CDR2: MDHEN, SYDVKM. Trimming cost V 5 bases and J 1 base; bases outside gene matches: 5. The CDR3 sequence is CASSTRQGSYEQYF. In DNA form, the CDR3 reads TGTGCCAGCAGTACCCGACAGGGTTCCTACGAGCAGTACTTC.

Ten or more counts support this clonotype. The chain uses TRBV4-1 and TRBJ2-5; D possibly uses TRBD1 or TRBD2 (5 bases each). The CDR3 runs to 14 residues. V was shortened by 5 bases and J by 5 bases, with 15 bases between the two germline ends. Germline V gene sequence: CDR1 MGHRA, CDR2 YSYEKL. CDR3 in DNA: TGCGCCAGCAGCTTGGGACGTTCCGGGGAGACCCAGTACTTC. Its protein product is CASSLGRSGETQYF.

This clonotype was picked up many times. The J gene is TRBJ2-3, the V gene TRBV24-1, with 8 bases identical to TRBD2. Trimming cost V 4 bases and J 2 bases; bases outside gene matches: 7. The CDR3 totals 16 residues. Germline-derived CDR1 and CDR2 are KGHDR and SFDVKD. The CDR3 DNA is TGTGCCACCAGTGACCCTAGCGGGCGAATCACAGATACGCAGTATTTT. Protein sequence: CATSDPSGRITDTQYF.

This clonotype was seen many times. The chain carries TRBV27 and TRBJ1-5; 8 bases line up with TRBD1. Germline assignment: CDR1 MNHEY and CDR2 SMNVEV (reference sequence). The CDR3 is 14 amino acids. The trim removed 5 bases at V and 6 bases at J, leaving 6 bases unmatched. In DNA, the CDR3 is TGTGCCAGCAGTACAGGACAGGGCGGTCAGCCCCAGCATTTT. This translates into CASSTGQGGQPQHF.

This clonotype occurred many times. This chain connects TRBV7-2 to TRBJ1-6; 8 positions agree with TRBD1. Unmatched junction bases numbered 7, after V lost 2 bases and J lost 10 bases. Germline CDR1 reads SGHTA; CDR2 reads FQGNSA. The CDR3 is 15 amino acids. DNA for the CDR3: TGTGCCAGCAGCTTACAGGGGGCGCGGCACTCACCCCTCCACTTT. It translates to CASSLQGARHSPLHF.

Ten or more counts support this clonotype. The chain combines TRBV21-1 with TRBJ2-4. TRBV21-1 is tagged as a pseudogene. The CDR3 spans 17 residues. As DNA, the CDR3 is TGTGCCAGCAGCAAACTGAACCTAATGAAGACGGCGGCCATTCAGTACTTC. This translates into CASSKLNLMKTAAIQYF.

This rearrangement joins TRBV9 to TRBJ1-4; no clear D. Germline V gene lookup returns CDR1 SGDLS and CDR2 YYNGEE. This CDR3 has 16 residues. V shed 4 bases and J shed 0 bases, with 13 bases lying between them. CDR3 sequence reads: CASSLDLQATNEKLFF. DNA of the CDR3: TGTGCCAGCAGCCTCGACTTACAAGCAACTAATGAAAAACTGTTTTTT.

There are a few counts of this clonotype. The genes are TRBV27 and TRBJ2-3; tentatively, D is TRBD1 or TRBD2 (5 bases each). CDR1 and CDR2 (germline): MNHEY, SMNVEV (reference sequence). This CDR3 comprises 15 residues. V was shortened by 3 bases and J by 2 bases, with 12 bases between the two germline ends. The CDR3 is CASSFEGTNTDTQYF. In DNA, the CDR3 is TGTGCCAGCAGTTTCGAGGGGACCAACACAGATACGCAGTATTTT.

The DNA for the CDR3 is TGTGCCAGCAGCTTAGGGGGAGCGCCTAGCACAGATACGCAGTATTTT. Translated: CASSLGGAPSTDTQYF. This chain joins TRBV7-6 and TRBJ2-3; D possibly corresponds to TRBD2 (5 bases). The germline V gene has CDR1 SGHVS and CDR2 FNYEAQ. The CDR3 sequence is 16 residues long. The V end was cut by 1 base, the J end by 0 bases, with 11 bases between.

This clonotype was picked up many times. The chain links TRBV11-2 to TRBJ2-5; no clear D gene. Germline lookup yields CDR1 SGHAT and CDR2 FQNNGV. The CDR3 sequence is 13 residues long. V shed 0 bases and J shed 2 bases, with 4 bases lying between them. The CDR3: CASSLDRQETQYF. Written as DNA, the CDR3 is TGTGCCAGCAGCTTAGACAGACAAGAGACCCAGTACTTC. Complete variable domain (other parts from reference TRBV11-2 and TRBJ2-5): EAGVAQSPRYKIIEKRQSVAFWCNPISGHATLYWYQQILGQGPKLLIQFQNNGVVDDSQLPKDRFSAERLKGVDSTLKIQPAKLEDSAVYLCASSLDRQETQYFGPGTRLLVL.

This clonotype appeared many times. V gene TRBV7-3 combines with J gene TRBJ1-1; no firm D call. CDR1 SGHTA and CDR2 FQGTGA come from the germline V gene. The CDR3 runs 14 residues. Trimming pared 5 bases from V and 1 base from J, leaving 11 bases between. CDR3 bases: TGTGCCAGCAGCCCCTCGGCAGGGAACACTGAAGCTTTCTTT. This gives the protein CASSPSAGNTEAFF. The full variable domain, its missing parts supplied by reference TRBV7-3 and TRBJ1-1, is GAGVSQTPSNKVTEKGKYVELRCDPISGHTALYWYRQSLGQGPEFLIYFQGTGAADDSGLPNDRFFAVRPEGSVSTLKIQRTERGDSAVYLCASSPSAGNTEAFFGQGTRLTVV.

The chain joins TRBV12-3 or TRBV12-4 to TRBJ1-5; D call uncertain. Trimming cost V 3 bases and J 7 bases, with 13 bases left between them. The CDR3 consists of 14 residues. The CDR3 coding sequence is TGTGCCAGCAGTTTGGCGGGAGTAGGCCAGCCCCAGCATTTT. This gives the protein CASSLAGVGQPQHF.

By share of the sample, this clonotype is medium-sized (0.01 to 0.1%). The V gene is TRBV28, the J gene TRBJ2-3; D not certain. The CDR3 is made up of 12 amino acids. CDR1 is MDHEN and CDR2 is SYDVKM in the germline V gene. Trimming stripped 6 bases from V and 0 bases from J, with 4 bases between. The CDR3 here is CASRGSTDTQYF. The CDR3, as DNA: TGTGCCAGCAGGGGTAGCACAGATACGCAGTATTTT.

This clonotype occurred a few times. The gene calls are TRBV3-1 and TRBJ2-1; tentatively, D is TRBD2 (6 bases). The germline V and J ends were trimmed by 5 bases and 10 bases, with 15 bases remaining between them. CDR1 and CDR2 from the germline V gene are LGHDT and YNNKEL (reference sequence). CDR3 length: 13 amino acids. The CDR3 nucleotides are TGTGCCAGCAGCTCTTTAGCGGCTGGGGAGCAGTTCTTC. The encoded protein is CASSSLAAGEQFF.

This clonotype was counted many times. The chain has TRBV7-9 and TRBJ2-3; D might be TRBD2 (6 bases). Trimming stripped 2 bases from V and 6 bases from J, with 12 bases between. Germline loops: CDR1 SEHNR, CDR2 FQNEAQ (reference sequence). The CDR3 covers 14 residues. The CDR3 region is CASSLLAWRDTQYF. CDR3 sequence (DNA): TGTGCCAGCAGCTTACTAGCGTGGAGGGATACGCAGTATTTT.

J is TRBJ1-2 and V is TRBV4-3; D possibly corresponds to TRBD1 (5 bases). Per the germline V gene, CDR1 is LGHNA and CDR2 is YSLEER. V was clipped by 2 bases and J by 4 bases, with 14 bases between them. The CDR3 spans 15 residues. In DNA form, the CDR3 reads TGCGCCAGCAGCCAACTTCGGGACGGATTCTATGGCTACACCTTC. Translating it yields CASSQLRDGFYGYTF.

This clonotype has ten or more counts. The J gene is TRBJ2-4, the V gene TRBV27; 9 bases agree with TRBD1. This CDR3 comprises 16 residues. V trimming: 5 bases; J trimming: 9 bases; junction bases outside the gene matches: 14. Germline CDR1 MNHEY, CDR2 SMNVEV (reference sequence). The CDR3 region is CASSPGTGTGIAIQYF. The CDR3, as DNA: TGTGCCAGCAGTCCGGGCACCGGGACAGGGATCGCCATTCAGTACTTC.

This clonotype was counted ten times or more. The rearrangement joins TRBV29-1 to TRBJ1-1, with 8 nucleotides matching TRBD1. The CDR3 sequence is 15 residues long. V lost 6 bases, J lost 1 base, and 10 bases stayed unmatched. Germline V gives CDR1 SQVTM, CDR2 ANQGSEA. The CDR3 region has the DNA TGCAGCGTAAAACTATCGGGGACAGGGAACACTGAAGCTTTCTTT. This gives the protein CSVKLSGTGNTEAFF.

This clonotype has at least ten counts. V is TRBV3-1 and J is TRBJ1-5; D is unresolved. Trimming took 0 bases from V and 0 from J, leaving 12 bases between them. The CDR3 runs 17 residues. Per the germline V gene, CDR1 is LGHDT and CDR2 is YNNKEL (reference sequence). This CDR3 reads CASSQDGGRISNQPQHF. CDR3 nucleotides: TGTGCCAGCAGCCAAGATGGAGGTCGGATTAGCAATCAGCCCCAGCATTTT.

At least ten counts were recorded for this clonotype. The chain links TRBV2 to TRBJ1-5; TRBD1 matches at 8 bases. Per the germline V gene, CDR1 is SNHLY and CDR2 is FYNNEI. The V segment lost 3 bases and the J segment 7 bases; nucleotides outside the gene matches: 8. The length of the CDR3 is 15 residues. The CDR3 spells CASSDWAGGEQPQHF. CDR3 bases: TGTGCCAGCAGTGACTGGGCAGGGGGCGAGCAGCCCCAGCATTTT.

This clonotype was observed many times. The chain joins TRBV5-1 to TRBJ2-5; D ambiguous. This CDR3 has 15 residues. CDR1 and CDR2 (germline): SGHRS, YFSETQ. V dropped 2 bases and J dropped 0 bases, with 11 bases sitting between them. CDR3 sequence reads: CASSFGSLNQETQYF. The CDR3 region has the DNA TGCGCCAGCAGCTTCGGCAGCCTGAACCAAGAGACCCAGTACTTC.

Note on this clonotype: One end of the junction varies from germline; a read error may be responsible. The J gene is TRBJ2-3, the V gene TRBV7-2; D is undetermined. The V gene's germline CDR1 is SGHTA and CDR2 FQGNSA. The CDR3 extends over 12 amino acids. CDR3 sequence: CASNGSTDTQYF. Written as DNA, the CDR3 is TGCGCCAGCAACGGAAGCACAGATACGCAGTATTTT.